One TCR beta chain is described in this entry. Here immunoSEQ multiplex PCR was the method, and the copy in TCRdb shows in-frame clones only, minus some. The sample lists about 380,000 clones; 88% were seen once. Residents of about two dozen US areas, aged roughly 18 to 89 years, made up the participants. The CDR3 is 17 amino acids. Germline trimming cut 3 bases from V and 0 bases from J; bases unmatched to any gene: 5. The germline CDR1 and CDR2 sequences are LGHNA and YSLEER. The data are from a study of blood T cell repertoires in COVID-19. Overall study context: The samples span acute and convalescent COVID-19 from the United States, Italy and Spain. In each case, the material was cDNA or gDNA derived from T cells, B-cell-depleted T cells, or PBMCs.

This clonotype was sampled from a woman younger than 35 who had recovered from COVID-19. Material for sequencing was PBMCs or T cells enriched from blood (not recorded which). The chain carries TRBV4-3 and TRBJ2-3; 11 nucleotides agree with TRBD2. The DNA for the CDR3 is TGCGCCAGCAGCCAGGGGACTAGCGGTACGAGCACAGATACGCAGTATTTT. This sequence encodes CASSQGTSGTSTDTQYF.